This T cell receptor (beta chain) emerged from a study of cytomegalovirus exposure and HLA in healthy donors. CDR3 size: 15 residues. Germline lookup yields CDR1 MNHEY and CDR2 SVGAGI. The V end was cut by 0 bases, the J end by 0 bases, with 9 bases between. The assay was immunoSEQ multiplex PCR, and TCRdb's table has in-frame clones only and misses some. This table has around 250,000 clones, around 89% appearing once. Source material: PBMCs. The clonotype comes from a woman aged 18-35 years in good health and CMV-seronegative. This sequence joins TRBV6-5 and TRBJ2-7; maybe TRBD2 (6 bases). CDR3: CASSYSTSPSYEQYF. As DNA, the CDR3 is TGTGCCAGCAGTTACTCGACTAGTCCCTCCTACGAGCAGTACTTC.